The 6 T cell receptor beta chains listed next were all sequenced from one sample in a study of T-cell memory formation after mild COVID-19. TCRdb used MiXCR to reprocess the 5' RACE reads, holding one entry per CDR3 protein. The sample records 150,000 or so distinct CDR3 sequences, about 15% being singletons. Sequenced sample: PBMCs or a T cell subset sorted from them (not recorded which). Receptors originate from an adult woman who had mild COVID-19 (a few samples of this study predate the infection). Cell type and time point are not known.

The V gene is TRBV12-3 or TRBV12-4, the J gene TRBJ2-2; the match to TRBD1 covers 9 bases. The CDR3 is 13 amino acids. V lost 3 bases to trimming and J lost 11 bases; unmatched junction nucleotides: 4. CDR3 DNA: TGTGCCAGCAGTTTGGGACAGGGTTTAGAGCTGTTTTTT. The encoded protein is CASSLGQGLELFF.

This clonotype appeared a few times. This chain links TRBV30 with TRBJ2-1; TRBD1 or TRBD2 may be the D gene (5 bases each). Germline values: CDR1 GTSNPN, CDR2 SVGIG (reference sequence). The CDR3 has 15 residues. V was clipped by 0 bases and J by 3 bases, with 12 bases between them. The CDR3 is CAWSVRLGDYNEQFF. The CDR3 DNA reads TGTGCCTGGAGTGTCAGACTGGGGGACTACAATGAGCAGTTCTTC.

At least ten counts were recorded for this clonotype. The chain employs TRBV4-1 and TRBJ2-1; 11 bases are a match to TRBD2. In germline, CDR1 is MGHRA, CDR2 YSYEKL. CDR3 length: 18 amino acids. J was trimmed by 2 bases and V by 1 base; bases with no gene match: 7. CDR3 DNA: TGCGCCAGCAGCCAAGCCCTACTAGCGGGGGCAACCTACAATGAGCAGTTCTTC. This encodes CASSQALLAGATYNEQFF.

This clonotype showed up just a few times. The rearrangement links TRBV4-3 to TRBJ2-5; possible D gene TRBD1, 6 bases. The CDR3 is 15 residues long. The germline CDR1 and CDR2 sequences are LGHNA and YSLEER. V was shortened by 0 bases and J by 5 bases, with 13 bases between the two germline ends. In DNA, the CDR3 is TGCGCCAGCAGCCAAGAGTGGCAGGGGACGGAGACCCAGTACTTC. This gives the protein CASSQEWQGTETQYF.

This clonotype came up many times. V is TRBV7-2 and J is TRBJ2-2; no clear D gene. V was pared by 2 bases and J by 1 base, with 8 bases between. Germline CDR1 is SGHTA and CDR2 is FQGNSA. The CDR3 contains 15 residues. The CDR3 coding sequence is TGTGCCAGCAGCTTAATTCCGCAGAACACCGGGGAGCTGTTTTTT. This encodes CASSLIPQNTGELFF.

This clonotype has more than one count but fewer than ten. The V gene is TRBV5-5, the J gene TRBJ1-4; possible D gene TRBD1, 5 bases. V was shortened by 4 bases and J by 3 bases, with 13 bases between the two germline ends. The CDR3 has 15 residues. Looked up from germline, CDR1 is SGHKS and CDR2 is YYEKEE (reference sequence). The CDR3 loop reads CASSAGGVSNEKLFF. DNA for the CDR3: TGTGCCAGCAGCGCCGGGGGGGTTTCTAATGAAAAACTGTTTTTT. The entire variable domain, with the rest obtained from reference TRBV5-5 and TRBJ1-4, is as follows: DAGVTQSPTHLIKTRGQQVTLRCSPISGHKSVSWYQQVLGQGPQFIFQYYEKEERGRGNFPDRFSARQFPNYSSELNVNALLLGDSALYLCASSAGGVSNEKLFFGSGTQLSVL.